This record looks at one TCR beta chain sequence and its context. The antigen remains undetermined. V was trimmed by 2 bases and J by 3 bases, leaving 8 bases between them. The CDR3 length is 13 residues. The V gene's germline CDR1 is SGHTA and CDR2 FQGNSA. Making the TCR beta libraries involved quantitative 5'-RACE with molecular barcodes. TCRdb ran MiXCR on the 5' RACE reads and lists one entry per CDR3 protein. The sample consists of 700,000 or so distinct CDR3 sequences, 19% of them appearing once. These data are taken from a study of CD8 T cells in ankylosing spondylitis. Study-wide results and limits: Researchers report that disease-linked clones proved CD8+ and relatively rare in peripheral blood. Disease-associated clones were reportedly significantly overrepresented in matched ankylosing spondylitis synovial fluid. A number of the motif variants had already been described in reactive arthritis synovial fluid and blood. The study identified a TCR beta motif of under ten highly homologous variants that appeared characteristic of ankylosing spondylitis blood.

Sequencing was done on a sample of blood, either unsorted or a sorted T cell fraction (not recorded which). The receptor comes from a male donor with ankylosing spondylitis. The rearrangement joins TRBV7-2 to TRBJ2-7; D possibly corresponds to TRBD1 (6 bases). DNA of the CDR3: TGTGCCAGCAGCTTAATGGGACACTACGAGCAGTACTTC. Its protein is CASSLMGHYEQYF.